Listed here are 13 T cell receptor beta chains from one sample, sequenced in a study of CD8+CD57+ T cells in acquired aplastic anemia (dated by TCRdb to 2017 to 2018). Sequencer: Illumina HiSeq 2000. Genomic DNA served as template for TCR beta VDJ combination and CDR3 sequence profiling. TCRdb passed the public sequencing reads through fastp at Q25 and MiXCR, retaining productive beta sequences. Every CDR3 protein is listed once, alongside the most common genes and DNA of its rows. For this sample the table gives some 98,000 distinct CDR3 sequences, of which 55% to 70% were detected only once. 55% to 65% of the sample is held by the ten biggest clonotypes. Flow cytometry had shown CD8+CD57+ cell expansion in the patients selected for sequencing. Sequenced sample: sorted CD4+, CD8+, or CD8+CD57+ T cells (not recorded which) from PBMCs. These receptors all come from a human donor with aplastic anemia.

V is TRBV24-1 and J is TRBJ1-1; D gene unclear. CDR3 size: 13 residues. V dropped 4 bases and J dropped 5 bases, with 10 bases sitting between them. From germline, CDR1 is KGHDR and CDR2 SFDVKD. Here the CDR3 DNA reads TGTGCCACCAGTGACCGATGGGGTACTGAAGCTTTCTTT. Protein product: CATSDRWGTEAFF.

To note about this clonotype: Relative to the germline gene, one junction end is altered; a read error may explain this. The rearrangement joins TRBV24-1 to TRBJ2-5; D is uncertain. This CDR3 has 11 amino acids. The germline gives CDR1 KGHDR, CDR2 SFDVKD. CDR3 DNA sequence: TGCTCAAGATCCCATCAAGAGACCCAGTACTTC. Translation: CSRSHQETQYF.

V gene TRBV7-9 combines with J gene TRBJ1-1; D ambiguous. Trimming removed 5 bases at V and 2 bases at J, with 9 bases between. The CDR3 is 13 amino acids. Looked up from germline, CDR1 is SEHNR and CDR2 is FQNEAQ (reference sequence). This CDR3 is CASSPRSNTEAFF. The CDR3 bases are TGTGCCAGCAGCCCCAGGAGTAACACTGAAGCTTTCTTT.

The CDR3 sequence is CASSSFTGVSYEQYF. CDR3 in DNA: TGTGCCAGCAGTTCTTTTACAGGGGTCTCCTACGAGCAGTACTTC. The chain employs TRBV6-5 and TRBJ2-7; 7 nucleotides match TRBD1. CDR1 MNHEY and CDR2 SVGAGI come from the germline V gene. Unmatched junction bases numbered 6, after V lost 4 bases and J lost 0 bases. This CDR3 comprises 15 residues.

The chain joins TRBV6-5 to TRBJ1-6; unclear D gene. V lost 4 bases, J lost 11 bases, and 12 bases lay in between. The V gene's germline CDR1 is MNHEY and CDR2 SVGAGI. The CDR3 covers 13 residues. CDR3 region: CASSLSWGTPLHF. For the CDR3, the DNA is TGTGCCAGCAGTTTGTCGTGGGGAACACCCCTCCACTTT.

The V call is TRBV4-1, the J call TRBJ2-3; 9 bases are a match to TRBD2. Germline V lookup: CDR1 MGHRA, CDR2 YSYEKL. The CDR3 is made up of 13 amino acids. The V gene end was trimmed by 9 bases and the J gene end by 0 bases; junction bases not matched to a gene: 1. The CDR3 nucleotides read TGCGCCAGTAGCGGGGGAAGCACAGATACGCAGTATTTT. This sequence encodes CASSGGSTDTQYF.

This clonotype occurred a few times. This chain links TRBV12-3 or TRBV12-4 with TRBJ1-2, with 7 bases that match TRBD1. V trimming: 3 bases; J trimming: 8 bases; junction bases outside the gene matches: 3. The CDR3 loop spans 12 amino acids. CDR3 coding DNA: TGTGCCAGCAGTTTTAGGGGGCACGGCTACACCTTC. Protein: CASSFRGHGYTF.

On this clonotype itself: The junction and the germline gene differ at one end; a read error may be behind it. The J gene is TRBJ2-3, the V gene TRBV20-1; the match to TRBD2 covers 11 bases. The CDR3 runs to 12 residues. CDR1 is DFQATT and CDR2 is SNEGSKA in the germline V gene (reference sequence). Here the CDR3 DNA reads TGCGGGCTAGCGGGGGGCACGGATACGCAGTATTTT. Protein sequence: CGLAGGTDTQYF.

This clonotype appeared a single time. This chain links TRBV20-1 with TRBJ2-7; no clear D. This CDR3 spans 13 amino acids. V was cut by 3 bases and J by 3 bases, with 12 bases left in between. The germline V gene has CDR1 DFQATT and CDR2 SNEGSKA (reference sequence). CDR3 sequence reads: CSASADLIYEQYF. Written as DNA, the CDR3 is TGCAGTGCTAGTGCGGACCTGATCTACGAGCAGTACTTC.

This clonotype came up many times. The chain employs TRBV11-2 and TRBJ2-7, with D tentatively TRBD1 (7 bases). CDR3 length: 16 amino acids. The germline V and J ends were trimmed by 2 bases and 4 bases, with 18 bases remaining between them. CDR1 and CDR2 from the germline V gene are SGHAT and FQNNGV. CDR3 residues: CASSLTAGQILYEQYF. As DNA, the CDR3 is TGTGCCAGCAGCTTAACTGCGGGACAGATCCTTTACGAGCAGTACTTC.

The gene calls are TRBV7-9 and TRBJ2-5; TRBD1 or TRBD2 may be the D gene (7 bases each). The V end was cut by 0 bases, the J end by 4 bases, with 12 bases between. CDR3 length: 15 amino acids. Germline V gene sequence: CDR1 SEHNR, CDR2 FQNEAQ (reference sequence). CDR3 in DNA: TGTGCCAGCAGCTTAGCGCCCAGGGGGGGAGAGACCCAGTACTTC. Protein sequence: CASSLAPRGGETQYF. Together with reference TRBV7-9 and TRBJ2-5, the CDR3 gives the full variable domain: DTGVSQNPRHKITKRGQNVTFRCDPISEHNRLYWYRQTLGQGPEFLTYFQNEAQLEKSRLLSDRFSAERPKGSFSTLEIQRTEQGDSAMYLCASSLAPRGGETQYFGPGTRLLVL.

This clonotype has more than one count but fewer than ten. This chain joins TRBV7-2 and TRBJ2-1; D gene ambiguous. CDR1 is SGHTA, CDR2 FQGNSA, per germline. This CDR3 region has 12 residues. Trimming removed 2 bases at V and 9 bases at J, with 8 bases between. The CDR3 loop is CASSLLRFEQFF. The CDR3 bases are TGTGCCAGCAGCTTATTGCGTTTTGAGCAGTTCTTC.

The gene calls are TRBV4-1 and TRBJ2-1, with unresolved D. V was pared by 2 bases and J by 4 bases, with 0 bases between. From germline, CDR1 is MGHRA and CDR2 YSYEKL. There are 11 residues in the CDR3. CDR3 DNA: TGCGCCAGCAGCCAATACAATGAGCAGTTCTTC. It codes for CASSQYNEQFF.